This T cell receptor (beta chain) comes out of a study of beta chain features in type 1 diabetes. The CDR3 sequence is 12 residues long. The germline gives CDR1 KGHSH, CDR2 LQKENI. V was pared by 1 base and J by 7 bases, with 5 bases between. Every isolated RNA sample was fully reverse transcribed, so sequencing captured expressed TCRB transcripts. Generated by immunoSEQ multiplex PCR, the TCRdb table keeps only in-frame clones and is missing some. The table has about 900,000 clones, roughly a sixth seen once. The chain has TRBV18 and TRBJ1-5; maybe TRBD1 (5 bases). The sample taken for sequencing was naive CD4+ T cells from blood. This clonotype was sampled from a woman younger than 35 in good health. The CDR3 bases are TGTGCCAGCTCACCACGGGGCCAGCCCCAGCATTTT. Its protein product is CASSPRGQPQHF.